The 26 T cell receptor beta chains listed next were all sequenced from one sample in a study of T cells after yellow fever vaccination. From the 5' RACE reads, TCRdb called clonotypes with MiXCR, one entry per CDR3 protein. The sample yields hundreds of thousands of distinct CDR3 sequences, about 8.7% seen once. Sequencing used PBMCs, obtained on the day of the first yellow fever vaccination. The receptors come from a young man who received the YFV17D yellow fever vaccine.

The rearrangement uses TRBV5-1 and TRBJ2-5; the D call may be TRBD1 or TRBD2 (6 bases each). V gave up 0 bases and J gave up 4 bases, with 16 bases separating them. Germline CDR1 and CDR2: SGHRS and YFSETQ. This CDR3 is built from 16 residues. CDR3 sequence reads: CASSLGRGAGGETQYF. The CDR3 bases are TGCGCCAGCAGCTTGGGAAGGGGGGCCGGTGGAGAGACCCAGTACTTC.

The chain combines TRBV9 with TRBJ2-3, with D unresolved. Trimming took off 4 bases at V and 4 bases at J, with 13 bases between the two ends. Germline V CDR1 and CDR2: SGDLS, YYNGEE. The CDR3 is 14 amino acids. CDR3 nucleotide sequence: TGTGCCAGCAGCACCCAACCACAAGCAGATACGCAGTATTTT. Its translation: CASSTQPQADTQYF.

The rearrangement uses TRBV7-3 and TRBJ2-1, with 12 bases that match TRBD2. The length of the CDR3 is 15 residues. J was trimmed by 7 bases and V by 4 bases; bases with no gene match: 5. Germline values: CDR1 SGHTA, CDR2 FQGTGA. This chain's CDR3 is CASSWRLAGANEQFF. CDR3 DNA: TGTGCCAGCAGCTGGAGACTAGCGGGGGCAAATGAGCAGTTCTTC.

The J gene is TRBJ1-2, the V gene TRBV19, with 7 bases matching TRBD1. Germline lookup yields CDR1 LNHDA and CDR2 SQIVND (reference sequence). V lost 9 bases to trimming and J lost 4 bases; unmatched junction nucleotides: 5. The CDR3 loop spans 12 amino acids. In nucleotides, the CDR3 is TGTGCCAGCATAACAGGGGTCTATGGCTACACCTTC. Translated, it gives CASITGVYGYTF.

This clonotype occurred a few times. The rearrangement joins TRBV7-9 to TRBJ1-1; the D is unclear. CDR1 is SEHNR and CDR2 is FQNEAQ in the germline V gene (reference sequence). V was shortened by 2 bases and J by 11 bases, with 15 bases between the two germline ends. This CDR3 region has 13 residues. In DNA, the CDR3 is TGTGCCAGCAGCTTAAGCAGCCTGATGAACGCTTTCTTT. It is translated as CASSLSSLMNAFF.

This clonotype showed up just a few times. V and J are TRBV7-9 and TRBJ2-3; TRBD1 aligns across 7 bases. The CDR3 totals 15 residues. Germline values: CDR1 SEHNR, CDR2 FQNEAQ (reference sequence). The V gene end was trimmed by 5 bases and the J gene end by 1 base; junction bases not matched to a gene: 6. CDR3 amino acids: CASSRYTGGTDTQYF. For the CDR3, the DNA is TGTGCCAGCAGCCGATATACAGGGGGCACAGATACGCAGTATTTT.

In this sample, this clonotype turned up a few times. The CDR3: CASSRTRFYEQYV. CDR3 nucleotide sequence: TGTGCCAGCAGCAGGACTAGGTTTTACGAGCAGTACGTC. The rearrangement joins TRBV6-2 or TRBV6-3 to TRBJ2-7; 7 bases are shared with TRBD2. CDR3 length: 13 residues. The germline V gene has CDR1 MNHEY and CDR2 SVGEGT. After removal of 6 bases from V and 4 bases from J, the junction contained 6 bases not matched to a gene.

This clonotype was observed a few times. This sequence joins TRBV7-9 and TRBJ2-1, with 9 bases that match TRBD2. V lost 1 base to trimming and J lost 8 bases; unmatched junction nucleotides: 6. The germline gives CDR1 SEHNR, CDR2 FQNEAQ (reference sequence). The CDR3 spans 15 residues. The CDR3 spells CASSLGGGDWDEQFF. In nucleotides, the CDR3 is TGTGCCAGCAGCTTAGGCGGGGGGGACTGGGATGAGCAGTTCTTC.

In its sample, this clonotype was seen a few times. CDR3 nucleotide sequence: TGCGCCAGCAGCCAAGTTACAGGGTGGGGCACTGAAGCTTTCTTT. Its translation: CASSQVTGWGTEAFF. This chain joins TRBV4-3 and TRBJ1-1; D might be TRBD1 (6 bases). CDR3 length: 15 amino acids. Per germline, CDR1 LGHNA and CDR2 YSLEER. V gave up 1 base and J gave up 4 bases, with 13 bases separating them.

This clonotype was seen more than once but under ten times. This sequence joins TRBV27 and TRBJ1-2, with a weak D call TRBD1 (5 bases). Germline V gene lookup returns CDR1 MNHEY and CDR2 SMNVEV (reference sequence). The V end lost 2 bases, the J end lost 5 bases, and 12 bases lay between the germline ends. The CDR3 consists of 14 residues. CDR3 loop: CASSLRDGLYGYTF. CDR3 sequence (DNA): TGTGCCAGCAGTTTACGGGACGGCCTATATGGCTACACCTTC.

The sample holds a few counts of this clonotype. The CDR3 DNA reads as TGTGCCAGCAGCCGATTATCGGCCGCCGTTGAAGCTTTCTTT. This translates into CASSRLSAAVEAFF. The chain is built from TRBV7-9 and TRBJ1-1, with D hard to call. The CDR3 consists of 14 residues. Germline CDR1 reads SEHNR; CDR2 reads FQNEAQ (reference sequence). V dropped 5 bases and J dropped 7 bases, with 17 bases sitting between them.

This clonotype has at least ten counts. The V gene is TRBV12-3 or TRBV12-4, the J gene TRBJ2-4; D remains ambiguous. The V end lost 5 bases, the J end lost 9 bases, and 8 bases lay between the germline ends. The CDR3 runs 11 residues. The CDR3 here is CASSPPGIQYF. The CDR3 DNA follows: TGTGCCAGCAGTCCGCCGGGCATTCAGTACTTC.

Comment on this clonotype: A much larger clonotype is one base distant, so this may be a read error. The chain uses TRBV4-2 and TRBJ2-3; 10 nucleotides line up with TRBD2. This CDR3 region has 15 residues. Germline V lookup: CDR1 LGHNA, CDR2 YNFKEQ. The CDR3 protein is CARSPGTSGTDTQYF. The CDR3 DNA is TGTGCCAGGAGCCCCGGGACTAGCGGCACAGATACGCAGTATTTT.

The chain couples TRBV6-2 or TRBV6-3 to TRBJ2-1, with 8 nucleotides matching TRBD2. This CDR3 contains 11 residues. Germline values: CDR1 MNHEY, CDR2 SVGEGT. Germline trimming cut 5 bases from V and 15 bases from J; bases unmatched to any gene: 6. The DNA for the CDR3 is TGTGCCAGCAGTCAAGCGGGGGCGGCGTTCTTC. As protein: CASSQAGAAFF.

This clonotype was observed a few times. The chain has TRBV4-3 and TRBJ2-1; 12 nucleotides match TRBD2. The CDR3 extends over 17 amino acids. The V gene end was trimmed by 1 base and the J gene end by 9 bases; junction bases not matched to a gene: 10. Germline CDR1 LGHNA, CDR2 YSLEER. The CDR3 DNA sequence: TGCGCCAGCAGCCAAGGCGGTTTCGGACTAGCGGGGTCTGAGCAGTTCTTC. This sequence encodes CASSQGGFGLAGSEQFF.

The chain employs TRBV20-1 and TRBJ2-6; TRBD1 aligns across 7 bases. J gave up 4 bases and V 0 bases, and 15 bases lay outside the gene matches. The CDR3 covers 19 residues. Germline assignment: CDR1 DFQATT and CDR2 SNEGSKA (reference sequence). The CDR3 region has the DNA TGCAGTGCTAGAGAAATGGACAGGCGGACTGGATTCGGGGCCAACGTCCTGACTTTC. Translating it yields CSAREMDRRTGFGANVLTF.

Many counts were recorded for this clonotype. This chain uses TRBV6-4 with TRBJ2-1, with D perhaps being TRBD1 or TRBD2 (5 bases each). Between the trimmed V and J ends, which lost 5 bases and 5 bases, there was a span of 13 bases. Germline CDR1 MRHNA, CDR2 SNTAGT. The CDR3 totals 14 residues. In DNA form, the CDR3 reads TGTGCCAGCAGTCTTACCGGGACCAACAATGAGCAGTTCTTC. The encoded protein is CASSLTGTNNEQFF.

This clonotype has at least ten counts. The chain recombines TRBV28 with TRBJ2-7; 11 bases map to TRBD2. Looked up from germline, CDR1 is MDHEN and CDR2 is SYDVKM. This CDR3 is built from 16 residues. The V and J ends lost 5 bases and 3 bases, in that order; junction bases with no gene match: 9. CDR3 coding DNA: TGTGCCAGCAGTAGGGGCGGGACTAGCGGAGGCTACGAGCAGTACGTC. It codes for CASSRGGTSGGYEQYV.

This clonotype was seen only a few times. The CDR3: CASSLLQGWETQYF. The CDR3 DNA reads as TGTGCCAGCAGCTTACTGCAGGGTTGGGAGACCCAGTACTTC. This chain uses TRBV7-9 with TRBJ2-5; D is possibly TRBD1 (5 bases). V gave up 2 bases and J gave up 5 bases, with 12 bases separating them. The length of the CDR3 is 14 residues. CDR1 is SEHNR, CDR2 FQNEAQ, per germline (reference sequence).

V is TRBV13 and J is TRBJ2-1, with 10 bases fitting TRBD2. J gave up 1 base and V 4 bases, and 4 bases lay outside the gene matches. The CDR3 is 16 residues long. CDR1 and CDR2 (germline): PRHDT, FYEKMQ (reference sequence). CDR3: CASSSAGGRSYNEQFF. For the CDR3, the DNA is TGTGCCAGCAGCTCAGCGGGGGGGCGATCCTACAATGAGCAGTTCTTC.

This rearrangement joins TRBV30 to TRBJ1-6; no definite D call. Germline loops: CDR1 GTSNPN, CDR2 SVGIG (reference sequence). Trimming shortened V by 2 bases and J by 4 bases, and 6 bases separated the two germline ends. This CDR3 is built from 13 residues. CDR3 residues: CAWSFGYNSPLHF. In nucleotides, the CDR3 is TGTGCCTGGAGTTTCGGATATAATTCACCCCTCCACTTT.

The V gene is TRBV11-2, the J gene TRBJ2-2; 10 nucleotides agree with TRBD2. J lost 2 bases, V lost 5 bases, and 5 bases had no gene match. The CDR3 is made up of 16 amino acids. Per the germline V gene, CDR1 is SGHAT and CDR2 is FQNNGV. CDR3 nucleotide sequence: TGTGCCAGCAGCCGAACTAGCGGGGTAAACACCGGGGAGCTGTTTTTT. It encodes CASSRTSGVNTGELFF.

The rearrangement links TRBV20-1 to TRBJ1-1, with 11 bases fitting TRBD1. CDR3 length equals 14 residues. Unmatched junction bases numbered 8, after V lost 3 bases and J lost 8 bases. Germline-derived CDR1 and CDR2 are DFQATT and SNEGSKA (reference sequence). The CDR3, as DNA: TGCAGTGCTAGGGGGACAGGGGGTCGTGAGGAAGCTTTCTTT. As protein: CSARGTGGREEAFF.

This clonotype was seen more than once but under ten times. The V and J genes are TRBV9 and TRBJ2-1; TRBD2 might be the D (7 bases). V was clipped by 5 bases and J by 6 bases, with 15 bases between them. The CDR3 runs 14 residues. The germline V gene encodes CDR1 SGDLS and CDR2 YYNGEE. In nucleotides, the CDR3 is TGTGCCAGCAGGCCTAGGGGGGGGGGCAATGAGCAGTTCTTC. It encodes CASRPRGGGNEQFF.

This clonotype was seen at least ten times. CDR3 protein: CASGRESYEQYF. CDR3 DNA: TGTGCCAGCGGACGGGAGTCCTACGAGCAGTACTTC. The chain links TRBV7-2 to TRBJ2-7, with D possibly TRBD2 on 6 matching bases. Germline V gene lookup returns CDR1 SGHTA and CDR2 FQGNSA. This CDR3 is 12 amino acids long. Trimming took 8 bases from V and 1 from J, leaving 9 bases between them.

The chain links TRBV2 to TRBJ2-5; D call uncertain. Germline V gene data show CDR1 as SNHLY and CDR2 as FYNNEI. V was trimmed by 5 bases and J by 3 bases, leaving 22 bases between them. This CDR3 has 17 residues. The CDR3 spells CASSLTLSAATEETQYF. In DNA form, the CDR3 reads TGTGCCAGCAGTCTTACCCTGAGCGCGGCTACCGAAGAGACCCAGTACTTC.